One T cell receptor beta chain is described in this entry. Its antigen is not identified. This entry is derived from a study of OX40 agonist ivuxolimab in advanced cancers. Whole-study results and caveats: Certain nonresponding patients likewise had low normalized T-cell clonal expansion. Compared with CD4+, CD8+ T cells on average had more expanded clones.

The V gene lost 3 bases and the J gene lost 7 bases, with 9 bases spanning the gap. Germline CDR1 reads MGHRA; CDR2 reads YSYEKL. This CDR3 has 13 residues. Measured with immunoSEQ multiplex PCR; TCRdb has only the in-frame clones, and not every one. Of tens of thousands of clones in the sample, roughly 90% were seen once. This TCR was recovered from an adult with an advanced solid tumor such as melanoma, head and neck, liver or kidney cancer. Sequences were derived from CD4+ or CD8+ T cells sorted from blood, sampled in a trial of the OX40 agonist ivuxolimab. This chain joins TRBV4-1 and TRBJ1-4; a possible D gene is TRBD1 (5 bases). CDR3 nucleotide sequence: TGCGCCAGCAGCCAGGGGCAGGGTGAAAAACTGTTTTTT. Its translation is CASSQGQGEKLFF.